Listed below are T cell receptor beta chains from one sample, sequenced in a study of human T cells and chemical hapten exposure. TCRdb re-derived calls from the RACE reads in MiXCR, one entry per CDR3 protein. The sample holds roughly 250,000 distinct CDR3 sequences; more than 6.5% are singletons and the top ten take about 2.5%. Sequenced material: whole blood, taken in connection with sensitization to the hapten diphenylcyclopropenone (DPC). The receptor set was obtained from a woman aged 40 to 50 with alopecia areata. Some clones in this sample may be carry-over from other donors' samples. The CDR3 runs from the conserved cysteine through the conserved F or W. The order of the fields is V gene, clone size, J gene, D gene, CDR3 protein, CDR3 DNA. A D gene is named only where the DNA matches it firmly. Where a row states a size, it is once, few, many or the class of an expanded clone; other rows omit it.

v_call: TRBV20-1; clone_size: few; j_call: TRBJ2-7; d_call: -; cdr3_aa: CSARDFGLAVNEQYF; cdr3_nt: TGCAGTGCTAGAGATTTCGGTCTTGCGGTGAACGAGCAGTACTTC
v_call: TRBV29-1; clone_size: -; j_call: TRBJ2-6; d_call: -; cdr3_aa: CSADRISGANVLTF; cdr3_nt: TGCAGCGCCGACAGGATCTCTGGGGCCAACGTCCTGACTTTC
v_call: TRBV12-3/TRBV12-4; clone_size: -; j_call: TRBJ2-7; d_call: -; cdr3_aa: CASSSPLSSRYEQYF; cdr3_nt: TGTGCCAGCAGCTCCCCCTTATCATCCCGGTACGAGCAGTACTTC
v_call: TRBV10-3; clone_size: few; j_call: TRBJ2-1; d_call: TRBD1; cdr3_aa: CAISESTPGQGNEQFF; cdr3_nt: TGTGCCATCAGTGAGTCGACACCGGGACAGGGCAATGAGCAGTTCTTC
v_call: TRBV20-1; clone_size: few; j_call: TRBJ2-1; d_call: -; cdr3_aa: CSANLEQGSGAWVNEQFF; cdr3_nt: TGCAGTGCTAACCTAGAACAGGGTTCGGGGGCATGGGTCAATGAGCAGTTCTTC
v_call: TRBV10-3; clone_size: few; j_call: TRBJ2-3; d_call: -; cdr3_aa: CAISVSGGLRSTDTQYF; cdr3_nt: TGTGCCATCAGTGTATCAGGGGGGCTAAGAAGCACAGATACGCAGTATTTT
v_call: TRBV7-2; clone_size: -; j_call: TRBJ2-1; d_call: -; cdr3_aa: CASSLMGERYNEQFF; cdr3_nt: TGTGCCAGCAGCTTAATGGGAGAGAGGTACAATGAGCAGTTCTTC
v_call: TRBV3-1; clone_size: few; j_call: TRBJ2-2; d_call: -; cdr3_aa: CASSQVVSTGELFF; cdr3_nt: TGTGCCAGCAGCCAAGTAGTCAGCACCGGGGAGCTGTTTTTT
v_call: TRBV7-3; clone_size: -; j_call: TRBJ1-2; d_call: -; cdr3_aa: CASSSRDRAYGYTF; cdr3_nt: TGTGCCAGCAGCTCCCGGGACCGAGCCTATGGCTACACCTTC
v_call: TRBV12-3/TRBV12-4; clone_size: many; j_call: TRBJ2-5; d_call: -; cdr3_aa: CASTLTGKETQYF; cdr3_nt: TGTGCCAGCACCCTGACAGGAAAAGAGACCCAGTACTTC
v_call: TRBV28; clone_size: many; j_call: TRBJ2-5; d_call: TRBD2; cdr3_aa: CASSLVTGGQETQYF; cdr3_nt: TGTGCCAGCAGTTTAGTAACGGGAGGCCAAGAGACCCAGTACTTC
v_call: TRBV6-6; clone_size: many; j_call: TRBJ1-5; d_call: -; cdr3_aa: CASSYSSNQPQHF; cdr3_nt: TGTGCCAGCAGTTACTCTAGCAATCAGCCCCAGCATTTT
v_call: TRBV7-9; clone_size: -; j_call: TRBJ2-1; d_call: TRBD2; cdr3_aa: CASSPIPTSGRAGNEQFF; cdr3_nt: TGTGCCAGCAGCCCAATTCCGACTAGCGGGAGGGCGGGAAATGAGCAGTTCTTC
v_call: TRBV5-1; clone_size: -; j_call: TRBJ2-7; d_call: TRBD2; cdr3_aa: CASSLRAGGGEQYF; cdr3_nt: TGCGCCAGCAGCCTCCGAGCGGGAGGTGGCGAGCAGTACTTC
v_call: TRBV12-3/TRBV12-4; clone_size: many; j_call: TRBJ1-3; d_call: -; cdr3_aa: CASSFGRARSGNTIYF; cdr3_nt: TGTGCCAGCAGTTTCGGTCGGGCACGCTCTGGAAACACCATATATTTT
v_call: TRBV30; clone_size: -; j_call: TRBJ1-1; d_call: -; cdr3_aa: CAWAGNLNTEAFF; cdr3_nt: TGTGCCTGGGCAGGGAATTTGAACACTGAAGCCTTCTTT
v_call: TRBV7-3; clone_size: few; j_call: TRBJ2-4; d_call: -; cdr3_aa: CASSFSGTRGEVQYF; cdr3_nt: TGTGCCAGCAGCTTTTCGGGCACAAGGGGCGAGGTTCAGTACTTC
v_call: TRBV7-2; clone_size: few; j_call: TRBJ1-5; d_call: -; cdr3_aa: CASSLAPQAGNQPQHF; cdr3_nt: TGTGCCAGCAGCTTAGCTCCACAGGCAGGCAATCAGCCCCAGCATTTT
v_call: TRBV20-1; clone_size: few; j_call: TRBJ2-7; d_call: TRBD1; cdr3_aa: CSAVAGTAYEQYF; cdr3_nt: TGCAGTGCTGTCGCTGGGACAGCCTACGAGCAGTACTTC
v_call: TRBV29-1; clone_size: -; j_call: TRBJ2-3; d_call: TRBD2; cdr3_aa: CSVLAITDTQYF; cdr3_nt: TGCAGCGTACTAGCGATCACAGATACGCAGTATTTT
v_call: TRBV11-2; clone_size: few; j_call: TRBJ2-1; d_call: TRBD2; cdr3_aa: CASRGAGRSYNEQFF; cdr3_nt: TGTGCCAGCAGAGGAGCGGGGAGATCCTACAATGAGCAGTTCTTC
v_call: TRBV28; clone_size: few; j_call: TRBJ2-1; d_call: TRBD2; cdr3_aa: CASSRKLAGGPHEQFF; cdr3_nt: TGTGCCAGCAGTCGCAAACTAGCGGGAGGGCCACATGAGCAGTTCTTC
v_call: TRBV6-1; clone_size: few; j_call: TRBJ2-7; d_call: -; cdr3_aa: CASSALSSTRGEQYF; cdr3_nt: TGTGCCAGCAGTGCCCTTAGTTCGACCAGGGGCGAGCAGTACTTC
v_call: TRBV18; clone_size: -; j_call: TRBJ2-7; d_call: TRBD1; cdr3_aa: CASLPGTGGYEQYF; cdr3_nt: TGTGCCAGCCTCCCCGGGACAGGCGGCTACGAGCAGTACTTC
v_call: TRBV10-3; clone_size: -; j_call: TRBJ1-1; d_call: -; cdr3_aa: CATGGQGLTEAFF; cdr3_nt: TGTGCCACCGGGGGGCAGGGTTTGACTGAAGCTTTCTTT
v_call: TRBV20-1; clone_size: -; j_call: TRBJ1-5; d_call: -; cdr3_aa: CSAWTASSLSNQPQHF; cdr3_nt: TGCAGTGCTTGGACAGCCTCAAGCCTAAGCAATCAGCCCCAGCATTTT
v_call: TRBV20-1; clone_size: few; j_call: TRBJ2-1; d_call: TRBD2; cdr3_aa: CSAQGLADFYEQFF; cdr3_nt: TGCAGTGCGCAGGGACTAGCCGACTTCTATGAGCAGTTCTTC
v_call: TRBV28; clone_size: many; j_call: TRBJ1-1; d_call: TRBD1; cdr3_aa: CASRDRAYTNEAFF; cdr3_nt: TGTGCCAGCAGGGACAGGGCATATACTAATGAAGCTTTCTTT
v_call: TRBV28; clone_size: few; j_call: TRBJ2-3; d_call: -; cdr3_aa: CASSSSQMWPDTQYF; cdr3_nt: TGTGCCAGCAGTTCCTCACAAATGTGGCCAGATACGCAGTATTTT
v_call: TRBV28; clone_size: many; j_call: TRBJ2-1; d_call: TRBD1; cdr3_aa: CASSPGDRYNEQFF; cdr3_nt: TGTGCCAGCAGTCCCGGGGACAGATACAATGAGCAGTTCTTC
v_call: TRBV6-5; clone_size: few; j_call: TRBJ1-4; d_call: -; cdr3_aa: CASSPRQYPVEKLFF; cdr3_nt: TGTGCCAGCAGTCCCCGACAGTATCCTGTTGAAAAACTGTTTTTT
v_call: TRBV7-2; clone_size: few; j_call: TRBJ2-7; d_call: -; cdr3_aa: CASSLDWGSSYEQYF; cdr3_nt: TGTGCCAGCAGCTTAGATTGGGGATCGTCCTACGAGCAGTACTTC
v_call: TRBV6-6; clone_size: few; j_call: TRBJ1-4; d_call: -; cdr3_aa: CASSRKGWANEKLFF; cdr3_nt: TGTGCCAGCAGTCGAAAAGGTTGGGCTAATGAAAAACTGTTTTTT
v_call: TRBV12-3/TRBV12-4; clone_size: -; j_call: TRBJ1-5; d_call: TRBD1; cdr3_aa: CASRLTPGGWHF; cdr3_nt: TGTGCCAGCAGACTCACCCCAGGGGGTTGGCATTTT
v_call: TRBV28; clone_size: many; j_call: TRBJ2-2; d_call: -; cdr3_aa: CASSLGDHGELFF; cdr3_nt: TGTGCCAGCAGTTTAGGGGACCACGGGGAGCTGTTTTTT
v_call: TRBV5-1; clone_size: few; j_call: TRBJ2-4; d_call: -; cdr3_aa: CASSLGGPEDIQYF; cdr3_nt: TGCGCCAGCAGCTTAGGCGGTCCGGAGGACATTCAGTACTTC
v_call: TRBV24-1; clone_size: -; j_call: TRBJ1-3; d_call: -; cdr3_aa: CATRDDPGRGNTIYF; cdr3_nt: TGTGCCACCAGGGATGACCCGGGCCGGGGAAACACCATATATTTT
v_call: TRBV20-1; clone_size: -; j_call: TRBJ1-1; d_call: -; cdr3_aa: CSARDTSRGNTEAFF; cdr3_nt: TGCAGTGCTAGAGATACGTCCAGAGGGAACACTGAAGCTTTCTTT
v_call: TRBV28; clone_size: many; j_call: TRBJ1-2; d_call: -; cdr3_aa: CASSLRTAGNYGYTF; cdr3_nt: TGTGCCAGCAGTTTAAGGACGGCAGGGAACTATGGCTACACCTTC
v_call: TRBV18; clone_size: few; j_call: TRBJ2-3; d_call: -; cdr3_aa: CASSPRALVSGSSTDTQYF; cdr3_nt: TGTGCCAGCTCACCACGTGCCCTTGTTAGCGGATCTAGCACAGATACGCAGTATTTT
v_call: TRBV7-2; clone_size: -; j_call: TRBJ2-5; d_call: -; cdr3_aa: CASSSGTPKMYQETQYF; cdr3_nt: TGTGCCAGCAGCTCCGGGACACCGAAAATGTACCAAGAGACCCAGTACTTC
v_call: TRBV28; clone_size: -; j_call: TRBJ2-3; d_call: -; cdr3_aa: CASREPGPDTQYF; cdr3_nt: TGTGCCAGCAGGGAACCGGGGCCAGATACGCAGTATTTT
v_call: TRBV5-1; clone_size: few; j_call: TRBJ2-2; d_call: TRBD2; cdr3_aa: CASSSLAGVTGELFF; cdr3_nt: TGCGCCAGCAGCTCACTAGCGGGAGTCACCGGGGAGCTGTTTTTT
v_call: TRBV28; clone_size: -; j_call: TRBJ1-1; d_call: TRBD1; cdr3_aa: CASGPGTGRTEAFF; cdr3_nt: TGTGCCAGCGGGCCTGGGACAGGACGGACTGAAGCTTTCTTT
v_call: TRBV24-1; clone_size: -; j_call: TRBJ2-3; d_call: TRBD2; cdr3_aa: CATSDRLAATTDTQYF; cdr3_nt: TGTGCCACCAGTGATCGACTAGCGGCAACCACAGATACGCAGTATTTT
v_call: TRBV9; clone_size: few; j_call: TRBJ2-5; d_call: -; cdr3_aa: CASSQLGGETQYF; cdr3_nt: TGTGCCAGCAGCCAGTTAGGGGGAGAGACCCAGTACTTC
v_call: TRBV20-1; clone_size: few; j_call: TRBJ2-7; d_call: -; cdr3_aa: CSAKLPGPYYEQYF; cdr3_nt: TGCAGTGCTAAACTTCCGGGACCGTACTACGAGCAGTACTTC
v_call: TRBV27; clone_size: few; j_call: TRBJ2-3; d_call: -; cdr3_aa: CASSLQVRDTQYF; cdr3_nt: TGTGCCAGCAGTTTACAGGTTAGAGATACGCAGTATTTT
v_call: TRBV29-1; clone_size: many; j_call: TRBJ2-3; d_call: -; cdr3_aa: CSVEEGGTDTQYF; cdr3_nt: TGCAGCGTTGAGGAGGGTGGCACAGATACGCAGTATTTT
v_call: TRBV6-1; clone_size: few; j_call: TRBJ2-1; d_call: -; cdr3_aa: CASSEGPHSYNEQFF; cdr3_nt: TGTGCCAGCAGTGAGGGCCCACACTCCTACAATGAGCAGTTCTTC
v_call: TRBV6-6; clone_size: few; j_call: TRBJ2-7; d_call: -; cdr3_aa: CASRDPGRGADYEQYF; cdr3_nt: TGTGCCAGCAGAGACCCAGGGCGTGGGGCAGACTACGAGCAGTACTTC
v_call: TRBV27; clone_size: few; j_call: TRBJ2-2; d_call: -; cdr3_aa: CASRPRTNTGELFF; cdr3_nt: TGTGCCAGCAGACCCAGGACGAACACCGGGGAGCTGTTTTTT
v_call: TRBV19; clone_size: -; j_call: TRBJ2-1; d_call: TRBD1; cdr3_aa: CASSIGDRGLGEQFF; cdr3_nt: TGTGCCAGTAGTATCGGGGACAGGGGTTTGGGTGAGCAGTTCTTC
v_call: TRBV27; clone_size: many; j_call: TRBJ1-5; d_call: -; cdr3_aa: CASSLGLSNQPQHF; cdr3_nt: TGTGCCAGCAGTTTAGGGCTTAGCAATCAGCCCCAGCATTTT
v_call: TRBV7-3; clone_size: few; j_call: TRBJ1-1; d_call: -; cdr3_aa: CASSYLLNTEAFF; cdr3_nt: TGTGCCAGCAGCTACCTGTTGAACACTGAAGCTTTCTTT
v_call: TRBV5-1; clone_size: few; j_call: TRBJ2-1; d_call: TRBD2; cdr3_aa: CASSPPTSGAYNEQFF; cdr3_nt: TGCGCCAGCAGCCCGCCCACTAGCGGGGCCTACAATGAGCAGTTCTTC
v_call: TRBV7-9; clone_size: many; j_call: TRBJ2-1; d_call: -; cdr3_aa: CASSFGGVNNEQFF; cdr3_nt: TGTGCCAGCAGCTTCGGCGGGGTGAACAATGAGCAGTTCTTC
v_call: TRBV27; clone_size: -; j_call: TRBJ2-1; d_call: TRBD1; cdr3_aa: CASSSLTGPNEQFF; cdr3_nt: TGTGCCAGCAGTTCCTTGACAGGGCCTAATGAGCAGTTCTTC
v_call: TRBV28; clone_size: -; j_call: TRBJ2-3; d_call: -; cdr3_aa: CASTLRLATDTQYF; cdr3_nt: TGTGCCAGCACCTTACGCCTAGCCACAGATACGCAGTATTTT